These 31 T cell receptor beta chains were all obtained from the same sample, sequenced in a study of CD8 T cells in Susac syndrome (dated by TCRdb to the late 2010s). The library was generated by the immunoSEQ multiplex PCR assay. RNA was extracted using the RNeasy kit, and about 0.5 to 1 microgram was reverse transcribed with random hexamers. TCRdb reprocessed the public reads (quality trimming at Q25 with fastp, clone calling with MiXCR) and kept in-frame beta chains. Entries are consolidated by CDR3 protein sequence, retaining the most common genes and DNA. The sample table contains about 250,000 distinct CDR3 sequences; only one count was recorded for 93% of them. The ten top clones hold 0.055% to 0.075% of the sample. Sample: CD4+ T cells from PBMCs. The receptors shown here come from a human donor with multiple sclerosis.

The rearrangement uses TRBV12-5 and TRBJ2-2; TRBD2 might be the D (7 bases). Germline loops: CDR1 LGHNT, CDR2 FRNRAP. Deletions cut 5 bases from V and 3 bases from J, with 13 bases between. The length of the CDR3 is 15 residues. CDR3 residues: CASGLRGLDTGELFF. CDR3 nucleotides: TGTGCTAGTGGTCTGCGGGGGCTCGACACCGGGGAGCTGTTTTTT.

DNA for the CDR3: TGTGCAGAAAAAGGGCTAGCGGGGACGAATGAGCAGTTCTTC. Its protein product is CAEKGLAGTNEQFF. The chain is built from TRBV12-3 or TRBV12-4 and TRBJ2-1; the match to TRBD2 covers 9 bases. The CDR3 has 14 residues.

J is TRBJ2-7 and V is TRBV27, with TRBD2 identical over 8 bases. With V trimmed by 3 bases and J by 1 base, 17 bases remained unmatched. The CDR3 has 19 amino acids. Germline CDR1 reads MNHEY; CDR2 reads SMNVEV (reference sequence). The CDR3 loop reads CASSFPKRTSKVQSYEQYV. In DNA, the CDR3 is TGTGCCAGCAGTTTCCCAAAACGGACTAGCAAAGTCCAATCCTACGAGCAGTACGTC.

The rearrangement links TRBV28 to TRBJ1-1, with D perhaps TRBD1 (6 bases). Germline assignment: CDR1 MDHEN and CDR2 SYDVKM. CDR3 length: 15 residues. V was clipped by 2 bases and J by 4 bases, with 14 bases between them. The CDR3 protein is CASSLPGQGSTEAFF. The DNA for the CDR3 is TGTGCCAGCAGTTTACCAGGGCAGGGGAGCACTGAAGCTTTCTTT.

The genes are TRBV5-1 and TRBJ1-4; D unclear. CDR1 SGHRS and CDR2 YFSETQ come from the germline V gene. V lost 4 bases and J lost 5, with 12 bases in between. This CDR3 has 14 amino acids. The CDR3 DNA sequence: TGCGCCAGCAGCCTTGCGGACGGCAATGAAAAACTGTTTTTT. It translates to CASSLADGNEKLFF.

V gene TRBV2 combines with J gene TRBJ2-2; 8 bases match TRBD1. V lost 9 bases, J lost 0 bases, and 3 bases stayed unmatched. The CDR3 is made up of 14 amino acids. From germline, CDR1 is SNHLY and CDR2 FYNNEI. The CDR3 DNA follows: TGTGCCAGTACGACAGGGGCGAACACCGGGGAGCTGTTTTTT. Protein: CASTTGANTGELFF. The full variable domain, with the rest looked up from reference TRBV2 and TRBJ2-2, is EPEVTQTPSHQVTQMGQEVILRCVPISNHLYFYWYRQILGQKVEFLVSFYNNEISEKSEIFDDQFSVERPDGSNFTLKIRSTKLEDSAMYFCASTTGANTGELFFGEGSRLTVL.

The chain links TRBV7-3 to TRBJ2-5; the D gene is possibly TRBD1 (8 bases). The CDR3 consists of 15 residues. Germline CDR1 and CDR2: SGHTA and FQGTGA. V was pared by 0 bases and J by 5 bases, with 13 bases between. The CDR3 loop reads CASSLTQGGGETQYF. The CDR3 DNA is TGTGCCAGCAGCTTAACACAGGGGGGGGGTGAGACCCAGTACTTC.

The V gene is TRBV2, the J gene TRBJ2-7; D may be TRBD1 or TRBD2 (5 bases each). V shed 6 bases and J shed 5 bases, with 8 bases lying between them. Germline CDR1 reads SNHLY; CDR2 reads FYNNEI. The CDR3 sequence is 11 residues long. The CDR3 protein is CASSRGNEQYV. CDR3 nucleotide sequence: TGTGCCAGCAGCCGGGGCAACGAGCAGTACGTC.

This chain links TRBV4-1 with TRBJ2-7; TRBD1 matches at 9 bases. The CDR3 is 15 residues long. Unmatched junction bases numbered 4, after V lost 1 base and J lost 3 bases. Per germline, CDR1 MGHRA and CDR2 YSYEKL. The CDR3 sequence: CASSQGTGDNYEQYF. CDR3 nucleotide sequence: TGCGCCAGCAGCCAAGGGACAGGGGATAACTACGAGCAGTACTTC.

The rearrangement joins TRBV12-3 or TRBV12-4 to TRBJ2-3; possible D gene TRBD2, 7 bases. With 5 bases removed from V and 0 bases from J, the gap between germline ends came to 12 bases. The CDR3 consists of 15 residues. The CDR3 here is CASSLRGASTDTQYF. In nucleotides, the CDR3 is TGTGCCAGCAGTCTCCGGGGGGCTAGCACAGATACGCAGTATTTT.

The table lists this clonotype with a few counts. This chain connects TRBV12-3 or TRBV12-4 to TRBJ1-2, with no clear D. V was cut by 9 bases and J by 0 bases, with 8 bases left in between. The CDR3 is made up of 12 amino acids. CDR3 in DNA: TGTGCCAGTTCTCTCGCTAACTATGGCTACACCTTC. Protein product: CASSLANYGYTF.

In its sample, this clonotype was seen once. V usage is TRBV5-1 and J usage is TRBJ1-5; D remains unclear. This CDR3 is 15 amino acids long. Looked up from germline, CDR1 is SGHRS and CDR2 is YFSETQ. Trimming removed 0 bases from V and 2 bases from J, with 9 bases in between. CDR3 bases: TGCGCCAGCAGCTTGGATGGGGTCCGCAATCAGCCCCAGCATTTT. Amino acids: CASSLDGVRNQPQHF.

The rearrangement joins TRBV6-1 to TRBJ2-3; 10 bases align to TRBD1. In germline, CDR1 is MNHNS, CDR2 SASEGT. J lost 2 bases, V lost 6 bases, and 8 bases had no gene match. There are 16 residues in the CDR3. CDR3 sequence reads: CASRGTGVKNTDTQYF. The CDR3 coding sequence is TGTGCCAGCAGGGGGACAGGGGTTAAAAACACAGATACGCAGTATTTT.

The chain employs TRBV29-1 and TRBJ1-1; perhaps TRBD1 as D (6 bases). Germline CDR1 is SQVTM and CDR2 is ANQGSEA. The CDR3 has 19 residues. V was clipped by 6 bases and J by 4 bases, with 33 bases between them. The CDR3 loop is CSVMKARGVSTGPGTEAFF. CDR3 sequence (DNA): TGCAGCGTCATGAAGGCTCGGGGGGTTTCGACAGGACCGGGCACTGAAGCTTTCTTT.

V usage is TRBV10-1 and J usage is TRBJ2-7, with 9 bases that match TRBD1. There are 13 residues in the CDR3. J lost 6 bases, V lost 4 bases, and 4 bases had no gene match. In germline, CDR1 is WNHNN, CDR2 SYGVQD (reference sequence). The CDR3 reads CASSGMTGGEQYF. The CDR3 DNA sequence: TGCGCCAGCAGTGGAATGACAGGGGGCGAGCAGTACTTC.

V and J are TRBV12-3 or TRBV12-4 and TRBJ1-2, with TRBD1 matching 9 bases. V lost 3 bases, J lost 8 bases, and 7 bases stayed unmatched. This CDR3 has 14 residues. CDR3 sequence reads: CASSFTGGIRGYTF. The CDR3 DNA follows: TGTGCCAGCAGTTTTACAGGGGGCATACGAGGCTACACCTTC.

As regards this clonotype: A junction boundary mismatches the germline segment, possibly from a read error. This sequence joins TRBV30 and TRBJ1-2; D not resolved. Germline V lookup: CDR1 GTSNPN, CDR2 SVGIG (reference sequence). This CDR3 is 10 amino acids long. DNA of the CDR3: TGTGCCTGGGGTGTGCCTGGCTACACCTTC. It is translated as CAWGVPGYTF. Supplemented by reference TRBV30 and TRBJ1-2, the full variable domain reads SQTIHQWPATLVQPVGSPLSLECTVEGTSNPNLYWYRQAAGRGLQLLFYSVGIGQISSEVPQNLSASRPQDRQFILSSKKLLLSDSGFYLCAWGVPGYTFGSGTRLTVV.

The chain carries TRBV6-1 and TRBJ2-7; no clear D gene. The germline V gene has CDR1 MNHNS and CDR2 SASEGT. The CDR3 covers 13 residues. The V and J ends lost 7 bases and 2 bases respectively, with 12 bases between them. Here the CDR3 DNA reads TGTGCCAGCACGGATTGGCGAGCCTACGAGCAGTACGTC. This gives the protein CASTDWRAYEQYV.

The chain has TRBV5-4 and TRBJ1-1; D is undetermined. V was pared by 1 base and J by 4 bases, with 14 bases between. Germline-derived CDR1 and CDR2 are SGHNT and YYREEE (reference sequence). The CDR3 contains 15 residues. CDR3 in amino acids: CASSLMDTELTEAFF. CDR3 nucleotide sequence: TGTGCCAGCAGCTTGATGGATACCGAACTCACTGAAGCTTTCTTT.

The rearrangement uses TRBV6-2 or TRBV6-3 and TRBJ2-1, with TRBD2 as a possible D gene (7 bases). The V gene's germline CDR1 is MNHEY and CDR2 SVGEGT. V shed 6 bases and J shed 7 bases, with 19 bases lying between them. There are 15 residues in the CDR3. CDR3 loop: CASRASGGRGNEQFF. CDR3 bases: TGTGCCAGCAGGGCATCGGGGGGCCGTGGAAATGAGCAGTTCTTC.

The CDR3 loop is CSVAGTEYNSPLHF. The CDR3 bases are TGCAGCGTCGCTGGGACAGAATATAATTCACCCCTCCACTTT. The rearrangement links TRBV29-1 to TRBJ1-6, with TRBD1 matching 7 bases. The CDR3 is 14 amino acids. Trimming at V came to 6 bases and at J to 4 bases, leaving 6 bases not matched to a gene. Germline CDR1 and CDR2: SQVTM and ANQGSEA. The full variable domain, completed using reference TRBV29-1 and TRBJ1-6, is SAVISQKPSRDICQRGTSLTIQCQVDSQVTMMFWYRQQPGQSLTLIATANQGSEATYESGFVIDKFPISRPNLTFSTLTVSNMSPEDSSIYLCSVAGTEYNSPLHFGNGTRLTVT.

The genes are TRBV20-1 and TRBJ2-5, with TRBD1 identical over 12 bases. V shed 5 bases and J 5 bases; nucleotides not matched to a gene: 6. Germline V gene lookup returns CDR1 DFQATT and CDR2 SNEGSKA (reference sequence). CDR3 length equals 14 residues. The chain's CDR3 is CSARDRGHGETQYF. The CDR3 nucleotides are TGCAGTGCTCGGGACAGGGGGCATGGGGAGACCCAGTACTTC.

This rearrangement joins TRBV30 to TRBJ2-1; 10 bases map to TRBD2. Germline V lookup: CDR1 GTSNPN, CDR2 SVGIG (reference sequence). The CDR3 consists of 15 residues. After removal of 0 bases from V and 4 bases from J, the junction contained 3 bases not matched to a gene. This CDR3 reads CAWSVGGLAYNEQFF. The DNA for the CDR3 is TGTGCCTGGAGTGTAGGGGGACTAGCGTACAATGAGCAGTTCTTC.

The chain is built from TRBV11-1 and TRBJ2-3; 10 positions match TRBD2. This CDR3 is built from 16 residues. J lost 4 bases, V lost 3 bases, and 7 bases had no gene match. Germline assignment: CDR1 SGHAT and CDR2 FQDESV (reference sequence). The DNA for the CDR3 is TGTGCCAGCAGCTTCCCTAGCGGGGGTTCCTCAGATACGCAGTATTTT. Translating gives CASSFPSGGSSDTQYF. Drawing the rest from reference TRBV11-1 and TRBJ2-3, the complete variable domain is EAEVAQSPRYKITEKSQAVAFWCDPISGHATLYWYRQILGQGPELLVQFQDESVVDDSQLPKDRFSAERLKGVDSTLKIQPAELGDSAMYLCASSFPSGGSSDTQYFGPGTRLTVL.

The genes are TRBV9 and TRBJ2-1, with 8 bases identical to TRBD2. The CDR3 is 16 residues long. Trimming removed 0 bases from V and 7 bases from J; junction bases left unmatched: 9. Germline values: CDR1 SGDLS, CDR2 YYNGEE. The CDR3 bases are TGTGCCAGCAGCGTAGGTCCGGGAGGGCCTAGGAATGAGCAGTTCTTC. It specifies CASSVGPGGPRNEQFF.

The V and J genes are TRBV20-1 and TRBJ2-3, with D unclear. The CDR3 sequence is 12 residues long. V lost 1 base to trimming and J lost 4 bases, with 6 bases between them. Germline lookup yields CDR1 DFQATT and CDR2 SNEGSKA (reference sequence). For the CDR3, the DNA is TGCAGTGCTAGAGCTCTAGCAGATACGCAGTATTTT. It codes for CSARALADTQYF.

V is TRBV2 and J is TRBJ2-3; either TRBD1 or TRBD2 may fit D (5 bases each). CDR3 length: 17 amino acids. Germline CDR1 reads SNHLY; CDR2 reads FYNNEI. The ends were cut back, 0 bases at V and 2 bases at J, with 15 bases in the middle. The DNA of the CDR3 is TGTGCCAGCAGTGAAGCGCTGTTACGGGACCCCACAGATACGCAGTATTTT. This sequence encodes CASSEALLRDPTDTQYF.

This rearrangement joins TRBV6-6 to TRBJ2-7, with 7 bases lining up with TRBD1. The CDR3 contains 14 residues. Losses at the gene ends were 9 bases for V and 5 bases for J; bases not matched to a gene: 13. CDR1 and CDR2 (germline): MNHNY, SVGAGI (reference sequence). The CDR3 region has the DNA TGTGCCAGTGACCGTGACAGGGTTATCCACGAGCAGTACTTC. Translated: CASDRDRVIHEQYF.

This sequence joins TRBV28 and TRBJ1-2; D is unclear. V lost 4 bases, J lost 4 bases, and 13 bases lay in between. The germline V gene has CDR1 MDHEN and CDR2 SYDVKM. CDR3 length equals 14 residues. CDR3 region: CASSSEVVSYGYTF. The CDR3 DNA follows: TGTGCCAGCAGTTCCGAGGTCGTCAGCTATGGCTACACCTTC.

DNA of the CDR3: TGCAGTGCTCCCCGGGAGAGGGGGGGGCTAGCTGACTACGAGCAGTACTTC. Translated, it gives CSAPRERGGLADYEQYF. The V and J genes are TRBV20-1 and TRBJ2-7; possibly TRBD2 for D (7 bases). The CDR3 runs 17 residues. Deletions cut 5 bases from V and 3 bases from J, with 26 bases between. Germline CDR1 reads DFQATT; CDR2 reads SNEGSKA (reference sequence).

The chain recombines TRBV24-1 with TRBJ2-7, with D maybe TRBD2 (5 bases). The CDR3 extends over 13 amino acids. V lost 2 bases and J lost 6, with 10 bases in between. The V gene's germline CDR1 is KGHDR and CDR2 SFDVKD. In DNA form, the CDR3 reads TGTGCCACCAGTGATTCTTGGCGGGCCGAGCAGTACTTC. The encoded protein is CATSDSWRAEQYF.